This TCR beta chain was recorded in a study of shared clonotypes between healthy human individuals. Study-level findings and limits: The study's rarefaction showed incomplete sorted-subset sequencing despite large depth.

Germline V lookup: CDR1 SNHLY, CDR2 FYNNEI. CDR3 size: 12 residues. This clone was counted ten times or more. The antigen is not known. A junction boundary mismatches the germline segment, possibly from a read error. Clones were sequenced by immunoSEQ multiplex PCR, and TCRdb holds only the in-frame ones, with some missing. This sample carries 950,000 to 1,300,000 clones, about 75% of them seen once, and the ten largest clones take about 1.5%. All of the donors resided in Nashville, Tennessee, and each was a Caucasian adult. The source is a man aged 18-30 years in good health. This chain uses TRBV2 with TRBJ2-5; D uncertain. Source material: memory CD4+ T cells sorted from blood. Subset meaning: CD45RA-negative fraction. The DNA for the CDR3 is TGTGCCACCGGATCGGGTCAAGGGACCCAGTACTTC. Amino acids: CATGSGQGTQYF. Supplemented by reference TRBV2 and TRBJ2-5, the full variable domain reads EPEVTQTPSHQVTQMGQEVILRCVPISNHLYFYWYRQILGQKVEFLVSFYNNEISEKSEIFDDQFSVERPDGSNFTLKIRSTKLEDSAMYFCATGSGQGTQYFGPGTRLLVL.